The clone carrying this TCR beta chain was picked up many times. This sample stems from a study of neurological immune-mediated disorders. cDNA synthesis was performed by 5'RACE with 10-nucleotide random UMIs. Every sequencing run gave over 200 million TCR-beta sequences, taken from 15-18 subjects. MiXCR, run by TCRdb on the 5' RACE reads, gives a single entry per CDR3 protein. The data contain approximately 49,000 distinct CDR3 sequences, more than 8.5% of them seen just once; the ten biggest clones take up 1.6%. The time point is: longitudinal time-point 1 (baseline). For the unsorted libraries, 2 million PBMCs stored at -80 C served as input. Source material: PBMCs. The origin of this receptor is a woman in her thirties or forties in good health.

CDR3 protein: CASSFETGRNTGELFF. In nucleotides, the CDR3 is TGTGCCAGCAGCTTCGAGACCGGGAGGAATACCGGGGAGCTGTTTTTT. The chain recombines TRBV7-2 with TRBJ2-2; 7 bases fit TRBD2. Germline CDR1 and CDR2: SGHTA and FQGNSA. Trimming removed 3 bases from V and 5 bases from J; junction bases left unmatched: 9. The CDR3 spans 16 residues.